Detailed here is one T cell receptor (beta chain). This sample stems from a study of beta chain features in type 1 diabetes. V trimming: 2 bases; J trimming: 5 bases; junction bases outside the gene matches: 6. The germline CDR1 and CDR2 sequences are LGHNA and YNFKEQ. This CDR3 is built from 15 residues. Sequenced material consisted of expressed TCRB transcripts (all of the isolated RNA was reverse transcribed). Sequenced by immunoSEQ multiplex PCR; TCRdb stores in-frame clones only, minus some. Of some 150,000 clones in the sample, 6.9% were seen once. The clonotype was recovered from a woman in her twenties or thirties in good health. J is TRBJ2-5 and V is TRBV4-2; 9 bases match TRBD2. Sequencing used central memory CD4+ T cells from blood. The CDR3 loop reads CASSQTPGTSETQYF. The CDR3 region has the DNA TGTGCCAGCAGCCAAACCCCCGGGACTAGCGAGACCCAGTACTTC.